The 11 T cell receptor beta chains in this list originate from one sample, sequenced in a study of cytomegalovirus exposure and HLA in healthy donors. Assay used: immunoSEQ multiplex PCR; TCRdb lists only in-frame clones, some missing. The data show some 130,000 clones, about 80% seen once. Sequenced input: PBMCs. Every receptor here comes from a man younger than 45 in good health and CMV-seropositive.

The V call is TRBV5-6, the J call TRBJ1-2; TRBD1 agrees at 7 bases. V lost 2 bases to trimming and J lost 3 bases; unmatched junction nucleotides: 4. CDR1 is SGHDT and CDR2 is YYEEEE in the germline V gene. There are 14 residues in the CDR3. The CDR3 sequence: CASSFPTGDYGYTF. Here the CDR3 DNA reads TGTGCCAGCAGCTTCCCCACAGGGGACTATGGCTACACCTTC.

This chain joins TRBV11-2 and TRBJ2-5; D perhaps matches TRBD2 (6 bases). Looked up from germline, CDR1 is SGHAT and CDR2 is FQNNGV. The V end lost 6 bases, the J end lost 1 base, and 21 bases lay between the germline ends. The CDR3 extends over 17 amino acids. The CDR3 loop reads CASRRGGRGPGQETQYF. CDR3 bases: TGTGCCAGCAGACGTGGTGGGCGGGGCCCGGGCCAAGAGACCCAGTACTTC.

This clone has just a few counts. The V and J genes are TRBV7-2 and TRBJ1-1, with D uncertain. V gave up 2 bases and J gave up 0 bases, with 4 bases separating them. This CDR3 is built from 13 residues. CDR1 is SGHTA and CDR2 is FQGNSA in the germline V gene. The CDR3 reads CASSLHMNTEAFF. DNA for the CDR3: TGTGCCAGCAGCTTACACATGAACACTGAAGCTTTCTTT.

This chain links TRBV7-3 with TRBJ2-7; the match to TRBD1 covers 9 bases. The germline CDR1 and CDR2 sequences are SGHTA and FQGTGA. J was trimmed by 2 bases and V by 5 bases; bases with no gene match: 4. The CDR3 is made up of 14 amino acids. CDR3 DNA: TGTGCCAGCAGCCCGACAGGGGGTGCCTACGAGCAGTACTTC. Translated, it gives CASSPTGGAYEQYF. Full variable domain (remainder filled in from reference TRBV7-3 and TRBJ2-7): GAGVSQTPSNKVTEKGKYVELRCDPISGHTALYWYRQSLGQGPEFLIYFQGTGAADDSGLPNDRFFAVRPEGSVSTLKIQRTERGDSAVYLCASSPTGGAYEQYFGPGTRLTVT.

J is TRBJ1-3 and V is TRBV9; D ambiguous. The CDR3 extends over 14 amino acids. Per germline, CDR1 SGDLS and CDR2 YYNGEE. The V end was cut by 3 bases, the J end by 0 bases, with 7 bases between. DNA for the CDR3: TGTGCCAGCAGCGCACAGAACTCTGGAAACACCATATATTTT. Its protein product is CASSAQNSGNTIYF. Complete variable domain (other parts from reference TRBV9 and TRBJ1-3): DSGVTQTPKHLITATGQRVTLRCSPRSGDLSVYWYQQSLDQGLQFLIQYYNGEERAKGNILERFSAQQFPDLHSELNLSSLELGDSALYFCASSAQNSGNTIYFGEGSWLTVV.

A single count supports this clone. This rearrangement joins TRBV5-1 to TRBJ1-2, with no clear D. Deletions cut 3 bases from V and 8 bases from J, with 11 bases between. Germline values: CDR1 SGHRS, CDR2 YFSETQ. CDR3 length equals 12 residues. The CDR3 is CASSSSMSGYTF. The CDR3 nucleotides are TGCGCCAGCAGCTCGTCAATGAGCGGCTACACCTTC.

This clone was recorded only once. The gene calls are TRBV5-1 and TRBJ2-7; D call uncertain. The CDR3 spans 13 residues. The V end lost 2 bases, the J end lost 3 bases, and 9 bases lay between the germline ends. The germline V gene has CDR1 SGHRS and CDR2 YFSETQ. Written as DNA, the CDR3 is TGCGCCAGCAGCTTAAACAACAACTACGAGCAGTACTTC. It encodes CASSLNNNYEQYF. Looking up the rest from reference TRBV5-1 and TRBJ2-7 gives the full variable domain: KAGVTQTPRYLIKTRGQQVTLSCSPISGHRSVSWYQQTPGQGLQFLFEYFSETQRNKGNFPGRFSGRQFSNSRSEMNVSTLELGDSALYLCASSLNNNYEQYFGPGTRLTVT.

V usage is TRBV18 and J usage is TRBJ2-3; a weak D match, TRBD2 (6 bases). The germline CDR1 and CDR2 sequences are KGHSH and LQKENI. CDR3 length: 16 amino acids. The germline V and J ends were trimmed by 1 base and 2 bases, with 13 bases remaining between them. In DNA, the CDR3 is TGTGCCAGCTCACCACACGGACTATCAATCACAGATACGCAGTATTTT. The encoded protein is CASSPHGLSITDTQYF. Complete variable domain (other parts from reference TRBV18 and TRBJ2-3): NAGVMQNPRHLVRRRGQEARLRCSPMKGHSHVYWYRQLPEEGLKFMVYLQKENIIDESGMPKERFSAEFPKEGPSILRIQQVVRGDSAAYFCASSPHGLSITDTQYFGPGTRLTVL.

The chain uses TRBV12-5 and TRBJ1-5; TRBD1 aligns across 10 bases. J was trimmed by 6 bases and V by 4 bases; bases with no gene match: 0. The CDR3 spans 13 residues. Germline V gene lookup returns CDR1 LGHNT and CDR2 FRNRAP. The CDR3 bases are TGTGCTAGTGGTTGGGACAGGGGTCAGCCCCAGCATTTT. Translating gives CASGWDRGQPQHF. Based on the CDR3 plus reference TRBV12-5 and TRBJ1-5, the full variable domain is DARVTQTPRHKVTEMGQEVTMRCQPILGHNTVFWYRQTMMQGLELLAYFRNRAPLDDSGMPKDRFSAEMPDATLATLKIQPSEPRDSAVYFCASGWDRGQPQHFGDGTRLSIL.

V gene TRBV7-7 combines with J gene TRBJ2-5; no firm D call. Germline V gene data show CDR1 as SSHAT and CDR2 as FNYEAQ (reference sequence). The CDR3 is 13 amino acids. V shed 4 bases and J shed 2 bases, with 8 bases lying between them. The CDR3 spells CASSSISQETQYF. In nucleotides, the CDR3 is TGTGCCAGCAGCTCCATCAGTCAAGAGACCCAGTACTTC.

The V gene is TRBV5-4, the J gene TRBJ1-5; possibly TRBD1 for D (5 bases). Germline-derived CDR1 and CDR2 are SGHNT and YYREEE (reference sequence). Trimming took 2 bases from V and 0 from J, leaving 15 bases between them. This CDR3 has 17 amino acids. CDR3 DNA sequence: TGTGCCAGCAGCTTTTCACTGGGAGGGGATAGCAATCAGCCCCAGCATTTT. This codes for CASSFSLGGDSNQPQHF.